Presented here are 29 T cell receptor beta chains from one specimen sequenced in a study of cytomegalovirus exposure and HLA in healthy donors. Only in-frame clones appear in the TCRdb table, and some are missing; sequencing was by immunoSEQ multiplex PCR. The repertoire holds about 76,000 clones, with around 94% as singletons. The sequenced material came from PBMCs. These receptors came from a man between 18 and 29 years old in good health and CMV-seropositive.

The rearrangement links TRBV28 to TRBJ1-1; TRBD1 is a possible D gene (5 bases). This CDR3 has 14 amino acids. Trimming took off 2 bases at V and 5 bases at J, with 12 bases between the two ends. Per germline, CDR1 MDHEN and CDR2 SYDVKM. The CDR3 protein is CASSLGRVGTEAFF. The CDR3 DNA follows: TGTGCCAGCAGTTTAGGCAGGGTGGGAACTGAAGCTTTCTTT.

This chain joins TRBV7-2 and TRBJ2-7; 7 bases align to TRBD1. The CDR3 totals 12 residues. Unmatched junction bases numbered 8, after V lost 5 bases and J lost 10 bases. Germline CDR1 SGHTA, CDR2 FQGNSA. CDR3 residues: CASSERTGQQYF. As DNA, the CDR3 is TGTGCCAGCAGCGAGAGGACAGGACAACAGTACTTC.

This chain's CDR3 is CASSPGGASIRETQYF. In DNA, the CDR3 is TGCGCCAGCAGCCCCGGGGGGGCAAGTATTAGAGAGACCCAGTACTTC. This sequence joins TRBV5-1 and TRBJ2-5; 8 bases fit TRBD2. There are 16 residues in the CDR3. Per germline, CDR1 SGHRS and CDR2 YFSETQ. J lost 4 bases, V lost 4 bases, and 12 bases had no gene match.

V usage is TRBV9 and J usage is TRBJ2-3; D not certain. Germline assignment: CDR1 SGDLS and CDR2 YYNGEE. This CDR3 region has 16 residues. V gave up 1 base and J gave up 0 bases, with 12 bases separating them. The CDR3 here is CASSVLERVSTDTQYF. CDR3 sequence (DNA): TGTGCCAGCAGCGTACTCGAGCGAGTTAGCACAGATACGCAGTATTTT.

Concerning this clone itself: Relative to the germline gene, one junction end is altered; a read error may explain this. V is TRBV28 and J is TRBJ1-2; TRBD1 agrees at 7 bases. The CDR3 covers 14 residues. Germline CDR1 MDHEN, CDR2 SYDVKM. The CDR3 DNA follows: TGTGCCACCGCGTCTGGCAGGGGGAACTCTGGCTACACCTTC. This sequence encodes CATASGRGNSGYTF.

The CDR3 spells CASSYSGGPSQAFF. The CDR3 bases are TGTGCCAGCAGCTACTCAGGGGGCCCCTCCCAAGCTTTCTTT. The chain links TRBV11-3 to TRBJ1-1; 8 bases map to TRBD1. This CDR3 region has 14 residues. CDR1 and CDR2 (germline): SGHNT, YENEEA. The junction had 10 bases not matched to a gene; V was cut back by 4 bases and J by 9 bases.

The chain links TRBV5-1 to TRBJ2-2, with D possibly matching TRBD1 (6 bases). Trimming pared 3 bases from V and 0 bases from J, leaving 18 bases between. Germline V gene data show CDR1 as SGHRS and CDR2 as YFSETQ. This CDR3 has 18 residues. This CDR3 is CASSWITRQVSNTGELFF. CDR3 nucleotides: TGCGCCAGCAGCTGGATTACGCGACAGGTGTCGAACACCGGGGAGCTGTTTTTT.

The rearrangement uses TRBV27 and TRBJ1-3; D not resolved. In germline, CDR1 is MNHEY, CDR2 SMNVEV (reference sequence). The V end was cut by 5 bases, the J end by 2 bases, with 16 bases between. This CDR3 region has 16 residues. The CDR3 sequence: CASSPRTRLTGNTIYF. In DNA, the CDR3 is TGTGCCAGCAGTCCCCGTACGAGACTCACTGGAAACACCATATATTTT.

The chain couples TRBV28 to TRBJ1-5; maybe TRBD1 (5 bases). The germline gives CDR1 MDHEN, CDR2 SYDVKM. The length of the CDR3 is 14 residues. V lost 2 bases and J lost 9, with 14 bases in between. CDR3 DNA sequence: TGTGCCAGCAGTTTAGAAGGGGTGGTGAGGCCCCAGCATTTT. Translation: CASSLEGVVRPQHF.

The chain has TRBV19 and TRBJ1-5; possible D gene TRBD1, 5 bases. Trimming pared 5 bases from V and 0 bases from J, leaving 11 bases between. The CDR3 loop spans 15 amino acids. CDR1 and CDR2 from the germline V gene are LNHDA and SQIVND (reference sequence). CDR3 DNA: TGTGCCAGTAGTTTTAGGGGTGATAGCAATCAGCCCCAGCATTTT. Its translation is CASSFRGDSNQPQHF.

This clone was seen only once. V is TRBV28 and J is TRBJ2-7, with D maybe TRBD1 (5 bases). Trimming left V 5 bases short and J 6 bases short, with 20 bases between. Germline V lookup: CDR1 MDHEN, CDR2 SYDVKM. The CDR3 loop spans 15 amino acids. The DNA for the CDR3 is TGTGCCAGCAGTCCCCCCGGTCACAAGACAGCCGAGCAGTACTTC. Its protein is CASSPPGHKTAEQYF.

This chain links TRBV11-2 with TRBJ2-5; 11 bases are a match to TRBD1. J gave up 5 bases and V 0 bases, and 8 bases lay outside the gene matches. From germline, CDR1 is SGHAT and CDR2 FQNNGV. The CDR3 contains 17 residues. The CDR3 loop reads CASSLDPPGTGGETQYF. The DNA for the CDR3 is TGTGCCAGCAGCTTAGATCCCCCCGGGACAGGGGGGGAGACCCAGTACTTC.

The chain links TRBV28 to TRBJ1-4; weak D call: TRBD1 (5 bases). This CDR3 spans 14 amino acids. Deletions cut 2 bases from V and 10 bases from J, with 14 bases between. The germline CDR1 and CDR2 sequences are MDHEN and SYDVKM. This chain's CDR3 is CASSLGIQAGKLFF. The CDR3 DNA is TGTGCCAGCAGTTTAGGAATACAGGCCGGAAAACTGTTTTTT.

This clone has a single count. In nucleotides, the CDR3 is TGTGCCAGTACCAGCCGGGGGTCTATGAACACTGAAGCTTTCTTT. This sequence encodes CASTSRGSMNTEAFF. The rearrangement links TRBV19 to TRBJ1-1; tentative D call: TRBD1 (5 bases). The CDR3 runs 15 residues. Germline assignment: CDR1 LNHDA and CDR2 SQIVND (reference sequence). V was clipped by 7 bases and J by 0 bases, with 15 bases between them.

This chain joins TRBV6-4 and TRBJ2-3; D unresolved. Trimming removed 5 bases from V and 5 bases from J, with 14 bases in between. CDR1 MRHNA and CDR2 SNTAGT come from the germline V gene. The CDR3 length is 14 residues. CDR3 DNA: TGTGCCAGCAGTTCGAGCGTCTACGGAGATACGCAGTATTTT. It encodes CASSSSVYGDTQYF.

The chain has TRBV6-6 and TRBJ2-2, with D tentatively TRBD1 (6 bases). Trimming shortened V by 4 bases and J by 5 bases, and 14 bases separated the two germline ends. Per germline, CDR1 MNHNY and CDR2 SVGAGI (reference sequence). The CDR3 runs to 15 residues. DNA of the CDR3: TGTGCCAGCAGTTTTAGGGCAGGGGTAACCGGGGAGCTGTTTTTT. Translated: CASSFRAGVTGELFF.

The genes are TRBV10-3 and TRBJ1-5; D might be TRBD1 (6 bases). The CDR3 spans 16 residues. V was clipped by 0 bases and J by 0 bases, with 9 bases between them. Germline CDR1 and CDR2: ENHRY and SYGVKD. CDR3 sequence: CAISESGHDSNQPQHF. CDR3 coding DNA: TGTGCCATCAGTGAGTCGGGACACGATAGCAATCAGCCCCAGCATTTT.

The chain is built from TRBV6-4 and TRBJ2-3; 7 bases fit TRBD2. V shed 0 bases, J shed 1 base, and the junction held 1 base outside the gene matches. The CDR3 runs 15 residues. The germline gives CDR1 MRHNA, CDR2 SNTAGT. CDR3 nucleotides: TGTGCCAGCAGTGACTCCCGGGGGGGCACAGATACGCAGTATTTT. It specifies CASSDSRGGTDTQYF.

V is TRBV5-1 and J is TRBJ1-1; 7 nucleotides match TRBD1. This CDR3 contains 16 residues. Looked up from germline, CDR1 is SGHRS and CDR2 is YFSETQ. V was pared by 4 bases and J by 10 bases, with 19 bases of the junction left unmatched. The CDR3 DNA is TGCGCCAGCAGCCCGGTGCAAATCGTTTTTGGGACAGCAGCTTTCTTT. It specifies CASSPVQIVFGTAAFF.

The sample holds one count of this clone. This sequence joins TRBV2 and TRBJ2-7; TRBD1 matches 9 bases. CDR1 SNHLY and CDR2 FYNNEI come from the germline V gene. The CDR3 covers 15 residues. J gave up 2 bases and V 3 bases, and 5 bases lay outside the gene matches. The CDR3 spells CASSETGGDPYEQYF. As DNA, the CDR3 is TGTGCCAGCAGTGAGACAGGGGGGGATCCCTACGAGCAGTACTTC.

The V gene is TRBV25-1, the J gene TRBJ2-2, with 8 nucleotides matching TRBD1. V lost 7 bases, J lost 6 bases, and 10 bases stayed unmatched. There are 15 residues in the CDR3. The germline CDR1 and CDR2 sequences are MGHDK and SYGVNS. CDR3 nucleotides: TGTGCCAGCACCCAGGGGGCGCGAACCTCCGGGGAGCTGTTTTTT. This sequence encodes CASTQGARTSGELFF. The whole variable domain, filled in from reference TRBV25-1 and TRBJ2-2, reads EADIYQTPRYLVIGTGKKITLECSQTMGHDKMYWYQQDPGMELHLIHYSYGVNSTEKGDLSSESTVSRIRTEHFPLTLESARPSHTSQYLCASTQGARTSGELFFGEGSRLTVL.

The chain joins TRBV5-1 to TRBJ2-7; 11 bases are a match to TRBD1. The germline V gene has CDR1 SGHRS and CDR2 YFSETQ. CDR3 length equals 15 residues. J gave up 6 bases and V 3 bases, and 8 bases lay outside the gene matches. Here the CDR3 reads CASSWGEDRGPEQYF. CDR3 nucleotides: TGCGCCAGCAGCTGGGGTGAGGACAGGGGGCCCGAGCAGTACTTC.

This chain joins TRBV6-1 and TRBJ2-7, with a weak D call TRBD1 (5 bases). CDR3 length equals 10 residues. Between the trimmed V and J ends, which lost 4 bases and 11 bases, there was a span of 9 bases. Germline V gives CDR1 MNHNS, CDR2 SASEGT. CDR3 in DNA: TGTGCCAGCAGTGCGGTCAGGGAGTACTTC. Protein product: CASSAVREYF.

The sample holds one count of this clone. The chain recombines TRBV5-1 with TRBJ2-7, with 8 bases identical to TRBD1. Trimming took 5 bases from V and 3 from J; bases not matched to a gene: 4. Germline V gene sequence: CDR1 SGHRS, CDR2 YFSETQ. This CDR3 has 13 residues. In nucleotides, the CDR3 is TGCGCCAGCAGAGACAGGGGTAACTACGAGCAGTACTTC. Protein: CASRDRGNYEQYF.

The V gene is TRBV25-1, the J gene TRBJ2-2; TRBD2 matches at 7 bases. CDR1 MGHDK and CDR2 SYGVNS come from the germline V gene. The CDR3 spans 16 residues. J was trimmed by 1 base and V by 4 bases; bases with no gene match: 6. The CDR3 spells CASSGPRGRNTGELFF. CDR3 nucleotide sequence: TGTGCCAGCAGTGGTCCTCGCGGGAGGAACACCGGGGAGCTGTTTTTT.

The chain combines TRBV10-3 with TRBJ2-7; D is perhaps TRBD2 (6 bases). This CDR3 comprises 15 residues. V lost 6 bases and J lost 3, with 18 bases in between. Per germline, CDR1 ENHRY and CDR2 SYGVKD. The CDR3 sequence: CAIRETAGGNYEQYF. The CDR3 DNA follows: TGTGCCATCAGAGAGACAGCAGGCGGGAACTACGAGCAGTACTTC.

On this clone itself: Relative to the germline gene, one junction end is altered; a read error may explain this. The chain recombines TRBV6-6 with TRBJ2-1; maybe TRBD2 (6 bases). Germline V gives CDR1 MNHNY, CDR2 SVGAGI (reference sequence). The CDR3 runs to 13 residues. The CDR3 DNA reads TGTGCCAGCAAGTCATACGATGGAGGGTTCTCACTCTTC. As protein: CASKSYDGGFSLF.

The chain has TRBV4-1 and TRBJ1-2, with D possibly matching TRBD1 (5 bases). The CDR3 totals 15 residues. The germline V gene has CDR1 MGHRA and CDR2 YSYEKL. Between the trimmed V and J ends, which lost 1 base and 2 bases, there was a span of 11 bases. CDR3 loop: CASSQAPGGNYGYTF. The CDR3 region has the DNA TGCGCCAGCAGCCAAGCCCCTGGGGGGAACTATGGCTACACCTTC.

CDR3: CASSSGTAGGPLSYEQYF. Here the CDR3 DNA reads TGTGCCAGCAGCAGCGGTACAGCGGGGGGTCCACTTTCCTACGAGCAGTACTTC. V usage is TRBV7-8 and J usage is TRBJ2-7; 9 bases map to TRBD2. The germline V gene has CDR1 SGHVS and CDR2 FQNEAQ. This CDR3 contains 18 residues. J was trimmed by 1 base and V by 5 bases; bases with no gene match: 15.